One and the same sample provided the 17 T cell receptor beta chains below, sequenced in a study of CD8 T cells in ankylosing spondylitis. TCRdb re-called the 5' RACE reads through MiXCR, storing one row per CDR3 protein. The sample lists 250,000 to 400,000 distinct CDR3 sequences, around 10% occurring once. Input material: blood, either unsorted or a sorted T cell fraction (not recorded which). The receptors here all came from a female donor with ankylosing spondylitis or in good health (not recorded which).

The V gene is TRBV5-5, the J gene TRBJ2-5; possibly TRBD2 for D (5 bases). V lost 0 bases and J lost 3, with 9 bases in between. The CDR3 is 14 residues long. Germline V gives CDR1 SGHKS, CDR2 YYEKEE (reference sequence). CDR3 sequence (DNA): TGTGCCAGCAGCTTGGAAGAGGGAGAAGAGACCCAGTACTTC. Translation gives CASSLEEGEETQYF.

The chain employs TRBV15 and TRBJ2-1; 7 bases are a match to TRBD2. CDR1 and CDR2 (germline): LNHNV, YYDKDF (reference sequence). The CDR3 totals 14 residues. Germline trimming cut 2 bases from V and 7 bases from J; bases unmatched to any gene: 5. The CDR3 nucleotides read TGTGCCACCAGCAGATTGGGGGAGGGGAATGAGCAGTTCTTC. Protein product: CATSRLGEGNEQFF.

This clonotype has just a few counts. This rearrangement joins TRBV2 to TRBJ2-3; 12 bases are shared with TRBD2. CDR3 length: 16 amino acids. Germline CDR1 SNHLY, CDR2 FYNNEI. V lost 4 bases, J lost 3 bases, and 5 bases stayed unmatched. This CDR3 is CASSATSGGWTDTQYF. CDR3 in DNA: TGTGCCAGCAGTGCCACTAGCGGGGGGTGGACAGATACGCAGTATTTT.

The table lists this clonotype with many counts. This chain joins TRBV6-2 or TRBV6-3 and TRBJ2-1; D uncertain. The germline CDR1 and CDR2 sequences are MNHEY and SVGEGT. The CDR3 extends over 14 amino acids. V lost 2 bases, J lost 7 bases, and 12 bases lay in between. Here the CDR3 DNA reads TGTGCCAGCAGTTACGCGGCTACCCAAAATGAGCAGTTCTTC. As protein: CASSYAATQNEQFF.

The chain links TRBV18 to TRBJ1-2; tentative D call: TRBD1 (6 bases). The CDR3 spans 16 residues. V was shortened by 4 bases and J by 7 bases, with 22 bases between the two germline ends. Germline V gene sequence: CDR1 KGHSH, CDR2 LQKENI. CDR3 in amino acids: CASSLGTTPAQGGYTF. The CDR3 DNA sequence: TGTGCCAGCTCACTCGGGACAACGCCCGCTCAGGGTGGCTACACCTTC. Full variable domain (missing parts from reference TRBV18 and TRBJ1-2): NAGVMQNPRHLVRRRGQEARLRCSPMKGHSHVYWYRQLPEEGLKFMVYLQKENIIDESGMPKERFSAEFPKEGPSILRIQQVVRGDSAAYFCASSLGTTPAQGGYTFGSGTRLTVV.

In this sample, this clonotype turned up many times. This chain connects TRBV5-1 to TRBJ2-1; 9 bases align to TRBD2. The CDR3 length is 15 residues. Trimming took 6 bases from V and 4 from J; bases not matched to a gene: 8. Germline CDR1 is SGHRS and CDR2 is YFSETQ. The CDR3 DNA follows: TGCGCCAGCAAGGCTCCGACTAGCGGTTACAATGAGCAGTTCTTC. It translates to CASKAPTSGYNEQFF. Combining the CDR3 with reference TRBV5-1 and TRBJ2-1 gives the whole variable domain KAGVTQTPRYLIKTRGQQVTLSCSPISGHRSVSWYQQTPGQGLQFLFEYFSETQRNKGNFPGRFSGRQFSNSRSEMNVSTLELGDSALYLCASKAPTSGYNEQFFGPGTRLTVL.

The chain couples TRBV7-9 to TRBJ1-4; 8 bases map to TRBD1. This CDR3 contains 16 residues. The germline gives CDR1 SEHNR, CDR2 FQNEAQ (reference sequence). The J segment lost 0 bases and the V segment lost 4 bases, leaving 4 bases of the junction unmatched. The CDR3 bases are TGTGCCAGCAGCTCATTACAGGGGGCAACTAATGAAAAACTGTTTTTT. This codes for CASSSLQGATNEKLFF.

A remark on this clonotype: This could be a read error, since a much larger clone is one nucleotide away. V usage is TRBV5-5 and J usage is TRBJ1-4; D gene uncertain. CDR3 length: 13 residues. The V gene's germline CDR1 is SGHKS and CDR2 YYEKEE (reference sequence). The CDR3 bases are TGTGCCAGCAGCTCCCGGTCGGATGAAAAACTGCTTTTT. Protein product: CASSSRSDEKLLF.

The rearrangement joins TRBV3-1 to TRBJ2-3, with 12 bases fitting TRBD2. CDR1 is LGHDT and CDR2 is YNNKEL in the germline V gene (reference sequence). CDR3 length equals 19 residues. V trimming: 0 bases; J trimming: 6 bases; junction bases outside the gene matches: 13. The CDR3 DNA sequence: TGTGCCAGCAGCCAAGATTCGCTAGCGGGGGGGCTGGTTCGGGATACGCAGTATTTT. Residues: CASSQDSLAGGLVRDTQYF.

Details on this clonotype: Possible read error: a much larger clone is one base away. The chain carries TRBV28 and TRBJ1-5; D call uncertain. V lost 8 bases and J lost 8, with 10 bases in between. Germline V CDR1 and CDR2: MDHEN, SYDVKM. This CDR3 has 11 residues. CDR3 in DNA: TGTGCCAGCGCCAAGCGGGAGCCCCAGCATTTT. Protein sequence: CASAKREPQHF.

The chain employs TRBV20-1 and TRBJ2-1; 9 bases map to TRBD1. This CDR3 contains 21 residues. Germline assignment: CDR1 DFQATT and CDR2 SNEGSKA (reference sequence). J gave up 3 bases and V 0 bases, and 21 bases lay outside the gene matches. CDR3 nucleotide sequence: TGCAGTGCTAGAGATTGGGGACCGTTGGCGTCTGCGGGACAGGGCTACAATGAGCAGTTCTTC. This encodes CSARDWGPLASAGQGYNEQFF.

This clonotype was picked up a small number of times. This chain joins TRBV20-1 and TRBJ2-1, with 9 positions matching TRBD2. Trimming removed 5 bases from V and 8 bases from J; junction bases left unmatched: 13. The germline CDR1 and CDR2 sequences are DFQATT and SNEGSKA (reference sequence). The CDR3 runs 15 residues. This chain's CDR3 is CSAERGGRAWDEQFF. Here the CDR3 DNA reads TGCAGTGCTGAGAGGGGCGGGAGGGCCTGGGATGAGCAGTTCTTC.

This clonotype was found many times. This chain links TRBV29-1 with TRBJ2-2; D call uncertain. The CDR3 spans 13 residues. Germline CDR1 and CDR2: SQVTM and ANQGSEA. V lost 8 bases and J 1 base, leaving 11 bases between the germline ends. As DNA, the CDR3 is TGCAGCTCGGCGGAGAGGAACACCGGGGAGCTGTTTTTT. Encoded protein: CSSAERNTGELFF.

The DNA of the CDR3 is TGCGCCAGCAGCTATGGGACAGATAGCAATCAGCCCCAGCATTTT. Residues: CASSYGTDSNQPQHF. V is TRBV5-1 and J is TRBJ1-5; 7 bases map to TRBD1. The CDR3 is made up of 15 amino acids. Trimming at V came to 3 bases and at J to 0 bases, leaving 3 bases not matched to a gene. Germline V lookup: CDR1 SGHRS, CDR2 YFSETQ.

The chain recombines TRBV7-8 with TRBJ2-1; D gene ambiguous. The germline V gene has CDR1 SGHVS and CDR2 FQNEAQ. The CDR3 spans 14 residues. Deletions cut 1 base from V and 5 bases from J, with 9 bases between. The CDR3 coding sequence is TGTGCCAGCAGCTTAGACACTACTGACAATGAGCAGTTCTTC. This translates into CASSLDTTDNEQFF.

This clonotype came up many times. The chain has TRBV20-1 and TRBJ1-6; 12 nucleotides agree with TRBD1. V lost 6 bases, J lost 7 bases, and 10 bases stayed unmatched. CDR3 length: 16 amino acids. Germline values: CDR1 DFQATT, CDR2 SNEGSKA (reference sequence). CDR3 protein: CSAREGDRGLNSPLHF. DNA for the CDR3: TGCAGTGCGCGCGAGGGGGACAGGGGGCTGAATTCACCCCTCCACTTT.

The rearrangement links TRBV20-1 to TRBJ2-1; the D gene is possibly TRBD1 (6 bases). V lost 1 base to trimming and J lost 5 bases, with 12 bases between them. Germline assignment: CDR1 DFQATT and CDR2 SNEGSKA (reference sequence). This CDR3 comprises 14 residues. For the CDR3, the DNA is TGCAGTGCTAGAGGGGGCAGGGGAGACAATGAGCAGTTCTTC. This codes for CSARGGRGDNEQFF.